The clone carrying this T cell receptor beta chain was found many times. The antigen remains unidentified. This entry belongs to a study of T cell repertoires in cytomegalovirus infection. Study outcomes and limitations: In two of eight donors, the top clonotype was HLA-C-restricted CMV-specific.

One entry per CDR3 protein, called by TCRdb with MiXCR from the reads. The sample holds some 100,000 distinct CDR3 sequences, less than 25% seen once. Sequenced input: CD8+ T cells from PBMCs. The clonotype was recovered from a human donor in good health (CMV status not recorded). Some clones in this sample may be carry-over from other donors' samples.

In DNA form, the CDR3 reads TGTGCCAGTATCGCCCGGGAGACGCCCAGGAACACTGAAGCTTTCTTT. Its translation: CASIARETPRNTEAFF. The genes are TRBV19 and TRBJ1-1; D not resolved. CDR3 length: 16 amino acids. The V gene's germline CDR1 is LNHDA and CDR2 SQIVND (reference sequence). The V gene lost 7 bases and the J gene lost 1 base, with 19 bases spanning the gap.